This is a list of T cell receptor beta chains from one sample in a study of cytomegalovirus exposure and HLA in healthy donors. Assay: immunoSEQ multiplex PCR; the TCRdb copy retains only in-frame clones and omits some. The listing contains about 46,000 clones. The sequenced sample was PBMCs. The receptors shown here come from a woman aged 40 to 49 in good health and CMV-seronegative. CDR3s include the opening cysteine and the closing phenylalanine or tryptophan. The D gene is left open where the match is weak.

>TRBJ1-2|-|TRBV19
CASSNLDGFYGYTF
TGTGCCAGTAGTAACCTCGACGGGTTCTATGGCTACACCTTC
>TRBJ1-3|-|TRBV9
CASSAGAAGNTIYF
TGTGCCAGCAGCGCGGGTGCCGCTGGAAACACCATATATTTT
>TRBJ2-7|TRBD1|TRBV19
CASSIRAGQGLIYEQYF
TGTGCCAGTAGTATAAGGGCGGGACAGGGACTCATCTACGAGCAGTACTTC
>TRBJ2-1|TRBD2|TRBV7-3
CASSLVAGEWEQFF
TGTGCCAGCAGCCTAGTAGCGGGAGAGTGGGAGCAGTTCTTC
>TRBJ1-2|TRBD1|TRBV11-3
CASSDTGTGFGGFYGYTF
TGTGCCAGCAGCGACACTGGGACAGGGTTTGGTGGGTTCTATGGCTACACCTTC
>TRBJ2-4|-|TRBV4-3
CASSQDRQVPYF
TGCGCCAGCAGCCAAGATCGTCAGGTACCGTACTTC
>TRBJ2-3|-|TRBV28
CASSLLAGRTDTQYF
TGTGCCAGCAGTTTACTCGCGGGCCGCACAGATACGCAGTATTTT
>TRBJ2-1|TRBD2|TRBV27
CASSFLAGGRSEQFF
TGTGCCAGCAGTTTCCTAGCGGGAGGGAGGAGTGAGCAGTTCTTC
>TRBJ2-7|-|TRBV28
CASSSQGARSSYEQYF
TGTGCCAGCAGTTCCCAAGGGGCGCGGAGCTCCTACGAGCAGTACTTC
>TRBJ2-3|TRBD2|TRBV5-1
CASSLTSGGHYTQYF
TGCGCCAGCAGCTTGACTAGCGGAGGACACTATACGCAGTATTTT
>TRBJ1-2|TRBD1|TRBV5-4
CASSPDRAYGYTF
TGTGCCAGCAGCCCGGACAGGGCCTATGGCTACACCTTC
>TRBJ1-1|TRBD1|TRBV7-9
CASSLGQGDTEAFF
TGTGCCAGCAGCTTAGGACAGGGGGACACTGAAGCTTTCTTT
>TRBJ2-5|TRBD2|TRBV2
CASSGREEGETQYF
TGTGCCAGCAGTGGGCGGGAGGAGGGAGAGACCCAGTACTTC
>TRBJ2-7|TRBD2|TRBV2
CATDLAGNHEQYF
TGTGCCACTGATCTAGCGGGAAACCACGAGCAGTACTTC
>TRBJ2-1|-|TRBV6-5
CASSYRGVVDEQFF
TGTGCCAGCAGTTACCGGGGAGTTGTAGATGAGCAGTTCTTC
>TRBJ1-1|-|TRBV9
CASSVRDMNTEAFF
TGTGCCAGCAGCGTGAGGGACATGAACACTGAAGCTTTCTTT
>TRBJ2-7|-|TRBV27
CASSSGVTAYEQYF
TGTGCCAGCAGTTCAGGGGTGACCGCCTACGAGCAGTACTTC
>TRBJ2-7|TRBD2|TRBV28
CASSSPASGSYEQYF
TGTGCCAGCAGTTCCCCGGCTAGCGGGAGCTACGAGCAGTACTTC
>TRBJ2-5|-|TRBV6-5
CASSYNRETQYF
TGTGCCAGCAGTTATAATCGGGAGACCCAGTACTTC
>TRBJ2-1|TRBD2|TRBV7-9
CASRAQPRTSGRDEQFF
TGTGCCAGCAGAGCGCAGCCTAGGACTAGCGGAAGAGATGAGCAGTTCTTC
>TRBJ1-1|TRBD1|TRBV5-4
CASSPRDRGGNTEAFF
TGTGCCAGCAGCCCCCGGGACAGGGGAGGCAACACTGAAGCTTTCTTT
>TRBJ2-7|-|TRBV28
CASSTPRAHEQYF
TGTGCCAGCAGTACACCCAGGGCCCACGAGCAGTACTTC
>TRBJ2-1|-|TRBV7-2
CASSFSVFYNEQFF
TGTGCCAGCAGCTTTTCAGTCTTCTACAATGAGCAGTTCTTC
>TRBJ2-3|TRBD1|TRBV29-1
CSVVSDRPPTDTQYF
TGCAGCGTTGTTTCGGACAGGCCCCCCACAGATACGCAGTATTTT
>TRBJ1-2|TRBD1|TRBV2
CASSGRQQGAGGYTF
TGTGCCAGCAGTGGCAGACAGCAGGGGGCTGGTGGCTACACCTTC
>TRBJ2-2|TRBD2|TRBV6-5
CASRKTSRYTGELFF
TGTGCCAGCAGGAAGACTAGCCGTTACACCGGGGAGCTGTTTTTT
>TRBJ2-3|-|TRBV4-3
CASSQDLRRSADTQYF
TGCGCCAGCAGCCAAGATTTAAGGCGGTCGGCAGATACGCAGTATTTT
>TRBJ2-7|-|TRBV15
CATSRDAGGKSYEQYF
TGTGCCACCAGCAGAGATGCGGGCGGGAAAAGCTACGAGCAGTACTTC
>TRBJ2-5|TRBD2|TRBV5-1
CASSHSTSTSGQETQYF
TGCGCCAGCAGCCACTCGACCTCGACTAGCGGGCAAGAGACCCAGTACTTC
>TRBJ1-1|-|TRBV5-1
CASSLSGATEAFF
TGCGCCAGCAGCTTGTCTGGGGCCACTGAAGCTTTCTTT
>TRBJ2-7|TRBD2|TRBV7-2
CASSAGLARETRGYEQYF
TGTGCCAGCAGCGCGGGACTAGCGCGGGAGACCCGTGGCTACGAGCAGTACTTC
>TRBJ1-2|TRBD1|TRBV5-1
CASSLAAGQGEGGYTF
TGCGCCAGCAGTTTAGCAGCGGGACAGGGTGAAGGTGGCTACACCTTC
>TRBJ1-2|-|TRBV6-7
CASSYSKGGYGYTF
TGTGCCAGCAGTTACTCGAAAGGGGGCTATGGCTACACCTTC
>TRBJ2-7|TRBD1|TRBV28
CASSLRRAPRTGNSYEQYF
TGTGCCAGCAGTTTAAGGCGAGCCCCCAGGACAGGGAACTCCTACGAGCAGTACTTC
>TRBJ2-5|TRBD1|TRBV19
CASSTGQGQETQYF
TGTGCCAGTAGTACGGGACAGGGGCAAGAGACCCAGTACTTC
>TRBJ2-5|TRBD2|TRBV5-4
CASTLGLAGTETQYF
TGTGCCAGCACCTTGGGGCTAGCGGGAACAGAGACCCAGTACTTC
>TRBJ2-2|-|TRBV29-1
CSVVLGPSNTGELFF
TGCAGCGTTGTTCTTGGGCCGTCGAACACCGGGGAGCTGTTTTTT
>TRBJ1-3|-|TRBV28
CASSNGAGGAIIGGGGNTIYF
TGTGCCAGCAGCAATGGCGCGGGAGGGGCCATCATTGGGGGGGGTGGAAACACCATATATTTT
>TRBJ2-7|TRBD1|TRBV4-3
CASSQETAGGWSEQYF
TGCGCCAGCAGCCAAGAGACGGCAGGGGGCTGGAGCGAGCAGTACTTC
>TRBJ2-5|TRBD2|TRBV5-1
CASSLSGRAEETQYF
TGCGCCAGCAGCCTATCCGGGAGGGCGGAAGAGACCCAGTACTTC
>TRBJ2-2|-|TRBV6-5
CASKRQPNTGELFF
TGTGCCAGCAAGCGGCAGCCGAACACCGGGGAGCTGTTTTTT
>TRBJ2-7|TRBD2|TRBV4-1
CASSQDWSGRSGEQYF
TGCGCCAGCAGCCAAGATTGGAGCGGGAGATCGGGCGAGCAGTACTTC
>TRBJ2-2|-|TRBV5-1
CASSLDPTLLNTGELFF
TGCGCCAGCAGCTTGGACCCGACTCTACTCAACACCGGGGAGCTGTTTTTT
>TRBJ2-7|TRBD2|TRBV5-4
CASSFGGGRSYEQYF
TGTGCCAGCAGCTTTGGGGGAGGGCGATCCTACGAGCAGTACTTC
>TRBJ1-1|TRBD1|TRBV5-1
CASSVYRDRSLTEAFF
TGCGCCAGCAGCGTATACCGGGACAGAAGTCTCACTGAAGCTTTCTTT
>TRBJ2-5|-|TRBV5-4
CASSLETGRWGTQYF
TGTGCCAGCAGCTTGGAAACGGGAAGATGGGGGACCCAGTACTTC
>TRBJ1-3|TRBD1|TRBV9
CASSVGGGQGAGNTIYF
TGTGCCAGCAGCGTAGGCGGAGGACAGGGCGCTGGAAACACCATATATTTT
>TRBJ1-5|-|TRBV6-6
CASSPSRGNQPQHF
TGTGCCAGCAGCCCGAGCAGGGGCAATCAGCCCCAGCATTTT